What follows is one T cell receptor (beta chain) and its context. TCRdb re-called the 5' RACE reads through MiXCR, storing one row per CDR3 protein. The sample lists hundreds of thousands of distinct CDR3 sequences, roughly 12% seen once, with around an eighth in the top ten. The data belong to a study of T cells after yellow fever vaccination. Study-wide context: Libraries from low-cell-number fractions were prepared with the SMART-Seq v4 Ultra Low Input RNA kit.

The sample here was PBMCs, taken on the day of the yellow fever booster vaccination. The receptor was derived from a man aged 25-45 years who received the YFV17D yellow fever vaccine.

CDR3 region: CSARDKGQNLGETQYF. CDR3 coding DNA: TGCAGTGCTAGAGATAAAGGGCAGAACCTCGGGGAGACCCAGTACTTC. The chain employs TRBV20-1 and TRBJ2-5; D is undetermined. Trimming removed 0 bases at V and 5 bases at J, with 19 bases between. This CDR3 region has 16 residues. CDR1 and CDR2 from the germline V gene are DFQATT and SNEGSKA (reference sequence).